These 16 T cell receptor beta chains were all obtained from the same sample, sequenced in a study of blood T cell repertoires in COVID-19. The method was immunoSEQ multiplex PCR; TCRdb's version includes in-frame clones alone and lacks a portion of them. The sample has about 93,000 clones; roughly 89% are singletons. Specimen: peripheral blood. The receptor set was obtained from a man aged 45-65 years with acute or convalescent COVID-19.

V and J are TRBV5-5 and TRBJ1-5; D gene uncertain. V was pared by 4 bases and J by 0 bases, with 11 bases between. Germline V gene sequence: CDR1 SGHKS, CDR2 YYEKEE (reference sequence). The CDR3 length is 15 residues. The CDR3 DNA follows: TGTGCCAGCAGCCTCGGGGAGAATAGCAATCAGCCCCAGCATTTT. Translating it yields CASSLGENSNQPQHF.

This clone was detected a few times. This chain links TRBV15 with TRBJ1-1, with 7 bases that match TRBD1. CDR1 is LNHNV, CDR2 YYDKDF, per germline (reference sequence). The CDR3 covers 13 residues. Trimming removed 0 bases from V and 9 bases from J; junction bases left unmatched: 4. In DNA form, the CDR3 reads TGTGCCACCAGCAGAGAATGGGACAGTAAAGCTTTCTTT. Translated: CATSREWDSKAFF.

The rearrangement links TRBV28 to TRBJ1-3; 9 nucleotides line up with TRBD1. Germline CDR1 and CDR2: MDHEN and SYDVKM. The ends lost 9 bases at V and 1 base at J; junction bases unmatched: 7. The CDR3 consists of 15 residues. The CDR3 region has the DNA TGTGCCAGTAAGCCGGGACAGGGATCTGGAAACACCATATATTTT. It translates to CASKPGQGSGNTIYF.

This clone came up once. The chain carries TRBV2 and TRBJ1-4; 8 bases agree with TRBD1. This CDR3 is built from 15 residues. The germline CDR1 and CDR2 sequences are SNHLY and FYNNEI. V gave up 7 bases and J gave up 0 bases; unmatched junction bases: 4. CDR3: CASILQGATNEKLFF. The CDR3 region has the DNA TGTGCCAGCATCCTACAGGGGGCAACTAATGAAAAACTGTTTTTT. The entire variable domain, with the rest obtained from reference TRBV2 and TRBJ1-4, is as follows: EPEVTQTPSHQVTQMGQEVILRCVPISNHLYFYWYRQILGQKVEFLVSFYNNEISEKSEIFDDQFSVERPDGSNFTLKIRSTKLEDSAMYFCASILQGATNEKLFFGSGTQLSVL.

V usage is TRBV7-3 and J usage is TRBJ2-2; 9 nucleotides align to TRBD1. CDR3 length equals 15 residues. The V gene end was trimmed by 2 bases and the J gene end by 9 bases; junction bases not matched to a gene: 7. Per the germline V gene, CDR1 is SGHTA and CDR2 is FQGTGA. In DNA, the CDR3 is TGTGCCAGCAGCTTACGGGGACAGGGTTCGCGGGAGCTGTTTTTT. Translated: CASSLRGQGSRELFF. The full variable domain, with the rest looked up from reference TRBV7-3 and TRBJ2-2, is GAGVSQTPSNKVTEKGKYVELRCDPISGHTALYWYRQSLGQGPEFLIYFQGTGAADDSGLPNDRFFAVRPEGSVSTLKIQRTERGDSAVYLCASSLRGQGSRELFFGEGSRLTVL.

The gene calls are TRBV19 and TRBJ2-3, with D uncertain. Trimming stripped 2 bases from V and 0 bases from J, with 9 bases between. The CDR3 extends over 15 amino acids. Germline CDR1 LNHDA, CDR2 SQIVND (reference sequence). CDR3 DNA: TGTGCCAGTAGTATATCAGGAATAAGCACAGATACGCAGTATTTT. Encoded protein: CASSISGISTDTQYF.

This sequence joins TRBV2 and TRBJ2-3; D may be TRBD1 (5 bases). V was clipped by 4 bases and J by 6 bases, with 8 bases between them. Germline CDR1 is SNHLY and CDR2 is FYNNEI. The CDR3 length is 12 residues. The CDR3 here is CASSADSDTQYF. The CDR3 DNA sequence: TGTGCCAGCAGTGCTGACAGCGATACGCAGTATTTT.

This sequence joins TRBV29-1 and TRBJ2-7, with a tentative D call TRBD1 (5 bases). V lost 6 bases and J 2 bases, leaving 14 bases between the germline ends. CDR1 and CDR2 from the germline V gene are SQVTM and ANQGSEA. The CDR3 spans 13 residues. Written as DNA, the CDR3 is TGCAGCGTCTCTGCGGACACCCCCTACGAGCAGTACTTC. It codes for CSVSADTPYEQYF.

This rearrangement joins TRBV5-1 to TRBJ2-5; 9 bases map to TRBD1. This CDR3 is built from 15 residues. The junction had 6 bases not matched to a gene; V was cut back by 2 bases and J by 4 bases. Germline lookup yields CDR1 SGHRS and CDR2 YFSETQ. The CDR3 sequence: CASSLNRGLGETQYF. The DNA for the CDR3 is TGCGCCAGCAGCTTAAACAGGGGGCTGGGAGAGACCCAGTACTTC.

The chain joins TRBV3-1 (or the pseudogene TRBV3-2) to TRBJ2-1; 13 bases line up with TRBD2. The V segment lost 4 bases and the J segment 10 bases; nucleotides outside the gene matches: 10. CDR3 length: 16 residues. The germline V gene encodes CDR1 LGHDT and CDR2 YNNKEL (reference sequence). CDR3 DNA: TGTGCCAGCAGCCCCTCCCGGGGACTAGCGGGAAAGGAGCAGTTCTTC. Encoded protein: CASSPSRGLAGKEQFF.

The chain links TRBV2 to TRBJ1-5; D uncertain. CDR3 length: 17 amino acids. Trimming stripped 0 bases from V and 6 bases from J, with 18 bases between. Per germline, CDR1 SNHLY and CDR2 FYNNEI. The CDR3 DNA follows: TGTGCCAGCAGTGAAGCGCAGTTTGCCAAGGCGGGTCAGCCCCAGCATTTT. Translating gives CASSEAQFAKAGQPQHF.

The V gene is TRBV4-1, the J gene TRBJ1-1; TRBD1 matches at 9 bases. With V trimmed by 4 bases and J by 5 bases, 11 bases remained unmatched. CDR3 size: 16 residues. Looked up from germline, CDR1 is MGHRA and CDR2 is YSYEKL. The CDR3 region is CASSLITGGIGTEAFF. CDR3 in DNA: TGCGCCAGCAGCCTTATAACAGGGGGCATCGGAACTGAAGCTTTCTTT.

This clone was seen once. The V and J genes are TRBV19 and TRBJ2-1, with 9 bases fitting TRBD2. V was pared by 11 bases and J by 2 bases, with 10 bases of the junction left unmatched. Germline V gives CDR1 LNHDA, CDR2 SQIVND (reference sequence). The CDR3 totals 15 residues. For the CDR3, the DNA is TGTGCCGGTGGGGCTAGCGGGGCCCCCTACAATGAGCAGTTCTTC. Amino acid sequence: CAGGASGAPYNEQFF.

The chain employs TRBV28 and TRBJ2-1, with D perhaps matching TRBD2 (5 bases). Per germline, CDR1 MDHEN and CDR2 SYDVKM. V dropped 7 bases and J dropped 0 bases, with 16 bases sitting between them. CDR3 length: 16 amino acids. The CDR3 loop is CASTALAASSYNEQFF. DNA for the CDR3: TGTGCCAGCACGGCTCTAGCCGCTAGCTCCTACAATGAGCAGTTCTTC. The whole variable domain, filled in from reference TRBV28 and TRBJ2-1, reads DVKVTQSSRYLVKRTGEKVFLECVQDMDHENMFWYRQDPGLGLRLIYFSYDVKMKEKGDIPEGYSVSREKKERFSLILESASTNQTSMYLCASTALAASSYNEQFFGPGTRLTVL.

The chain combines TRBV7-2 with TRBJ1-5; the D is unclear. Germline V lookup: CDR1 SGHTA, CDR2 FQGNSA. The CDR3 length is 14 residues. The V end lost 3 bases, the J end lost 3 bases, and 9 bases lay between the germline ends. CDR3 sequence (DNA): TGTGCCAGCAGCTTTAGCAAGAACAATCAGCCCCAGCATTTT. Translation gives CASSFSKNNQPQHF.

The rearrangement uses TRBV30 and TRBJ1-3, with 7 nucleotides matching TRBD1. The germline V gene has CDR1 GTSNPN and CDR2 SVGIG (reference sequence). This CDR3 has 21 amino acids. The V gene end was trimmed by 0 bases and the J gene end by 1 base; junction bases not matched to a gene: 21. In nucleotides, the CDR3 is TGTGCCTGGAGTGTATCTCCCTCGGGAGGGGGCATCGAGAATTCTGGAAACACCATATATTTT. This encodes CAWSVSPSGGGIENSGNTIYF.